Shown below are 28 T cell receptor beta chains from a single sample sequenced in a study of OX40 agonist ivuxolimab in advanced cancers. Sequenced by immunoSEQ multiplex PCR; TCRdb stores in-frame clones only, minus some. This sample carries tens of thousands of clones, 88% of them seen once, and the ten largest clones take around 2.8%. The specimen was CD4+ or CD8+ T cells sorted from blood, collected in a trial of the OX40 agonist ivuxolimab. The receptor set was obtained from an adult with an advanced solid tumor such as melanoma, head and neck, liver or kidney cancer.

The chain recombines TRBV4-2 with TRBJ1-2; 10 positions agree with TRBD1. Looked up from germline, CDR1 is LGHNA and CDR2 is YNFKEQ. The CDR3 spans 15 residues. Unmatched junction bases numbered 5, after V lost 1 base and J lost 6 bases. Here the CDR3 DNA reads TGTGCCAGCAGCCAAGGGGGGACAGGGGTAAATGGCTACACCTTC. It codes for CASSQGGTGVNGYTF.

The chain is built from TRBV6-6 and TRBJ2-7; 10 nucleotides line up with TRBD1. Germline CDR1 and CDR2: MNHNY and SVGAGI (reference sequence). The CDR3 is 14 amino acids. V shed 6 bases, J shed 2 bases, and the junction held 4 bases outside the gene matches. The CDR3 loop reads CASREGQGTYEQYF. Written as DNA, the CDR3 is TGTGCCAGCAGGGAGGGACAGGGGACCTACGAGCAGTACTTC.

Comment on this clone: Possible read error: a much larger clone is one base away. Other DNA sequences within the sample encode an identical CDR3. The chain carries TRBV5-1 and TRBJ2-7; D remains ambiguous. Germline V gene lookup returns CDR1 SGHRS and CDR2 YFSETQ. Trimming removed 3 bases from V and 4 bases from J, with 5 bases in between. The CDR3 is made up of 11 amino acids. CDR3 protein: CASSSSYEQYF. In DNA form, the CDR3 reads TGCGCCAGCAGCTCCTCTTACGAGCAGTACTTC.

This chain joins TRBV30 and TRBJ2-5; 12 nucleotides align to TRBD2. J was trimmed by 5 bases and V by 6 bases; bases with no gene match: 7. The V gene's germline CDR1 is GTSNPN and CDR2 SVGIG (reference sequence). There are 14 residues in the CDR3. DNA for the CDR3: TGTGCCTGCCGACTAGCGGGGGCTCAGGAGACCCAGTACTTC. Translated, it gives CACRLAGAQETQYF.

As for this clone: This same CDR3 is encoded by further DNA sequences in the sample. The rearrangement uses TRBV5-1 and TRBJ2-2; TRBD2 aligns across 11 bases. Germline loops: CDR1 SGHRS, CDR2 YFSETQ. The J segment lost 5 bases and the V segment lost 0 bases, leaving 3 bases of the junction unmatched. This CDR3 comprises 16 residues. The CDR3 bases are TGCGCCAGCAGCTTGGAGACTAGCGGGAAAACCGGGGAGCTGTTTTTT. It is translated as CASSLETSGKTGELFF.

The genes are TRBV18 and TRBJ1-1; the D is unclear. Trimming shortened V by 3 bases and J by 1 base, and 6 bases separated the two germline ends. From germline, CDR1 is KGHSH and CDR2 LQKENI. The CDR3 has 13 amino acids. In DNA form, the CDR3 reads TGTGCCAGCTCACCGTTGGGGAACACTGAAGCTTTCTTT. This sequence encodes CASSPLGNTEAFF.

In this sample, this clone turned up a few times. The gene calls are TRBV27 and TRBJ1-1; the D gene is possibly TRBD1 (6 bases). Germline CDR1 is MNHEY and CDR2 is SMNVEV (reference sequence). Trimming pared 6 bases from V and 1 base from J, leaving 18 bases between. The CDR3 totals 16 residues. In DNA, the CDR3 is TGTGCCAGCAGCGTGAGGGGGGCAGACGGGAACACTGAAGCTTTCTTT. Amino acids: CASSVRGADGNTEAFF.

The chain uses TRBV2 and TRBJ2-7, with 7 bases aligning to TRBD1. This CDR3 is built from 12 residues. V lost 3 bases, J lost 4 bases, and 0 bases stayed unmatched. The germline V gene has CDR1 SNHLY and CDR2 FYNNEI. Here the CDR3 DNA reads TGTGCCAGCAGTGACAGGGGGTACGAGCAGTACTTC. It yields the protein CASSDRGYEQYF.

The chain employs TRBV5-4 and TRBJ2-3; 13 bases align to TRBD2. Losses at the gene ends were 4 bases for V and 3 bases for J; bases not matched to a gene: 5. The CDR3 extends over 16 amino acids. The germline gives CDR1 SGHNT, CDR2 YYREEE (reference sequence). The CDR3 sequence is CASSRTSGGTTDTQYF. CDR3 coding DNA: TGTGCCAGCAGCAGGACTAGCGGGGGAACGACAGATACGCAGTATTTT. Filled out from reference TRBV5-4 and TRBJ2-3, the complete variable domain reads ETGVTQSPTHLIKTRGQQVTLRCSSQSGHNTVSWYQQALGQGPQFIFQYYREEENGRGNFPPRFSGLQFPNYSSELNVNALELDDSALYLCASSRTSGGTTDTQYFGPGTRLTVL.

This clone was seen a single time. The rearrangement uses TRBV2 and TRBJ1-2; D might be TRBD1 (6 bases). The CDR3 is made up of 13 amino acids. CDR1 is SNHLY and CDR2 is FYNNEI in the germline V gene. Trimming removed 7 bases from V and 5 bases from J, with 14 bases in between. CDR3 nucleotide sequence: TGTGCCAGCATCCCGGGGACAAGTTATGGCTACACCTTC. Translation: CASIPGTSYGYTF.

In this sample, this clone turned up once. Other DNA sequences of this sample code for an identical CDR3. The chain joins TRBV13 to TRBJ1-4; D possibly corresponds to TRBD1 (5 bases). The germline V gene encodes CDR1 PRHDT and CDR2 FYEKMQ (reference sequence). V was pared by 4 bases and J by 1 base, with 19 bases between. There are 18 residues in the CDR3. CDR3 nucleotide sequence: TGTGCCAGCAGCTCAAGCACGGGGCTACTGGGAACTAATGAAAAACTGTTTTTT. Residues: CASSSSTGLLGTNEKLFF.

The rearrangement uses TRBV7-8 and TRBJ2-5; the match to TRBD2 covers 11 bases. The DNA end is a closer match to TRBJ2-7, so the J assignment may be wrong. In germline, CDR1 is SGHVS, CDR2 FQNEAQ. The CDR3 covers 18 residues. The CDR3, as DNA: TGTGCCAGCAGCTTAGGAGTTAGCGGGGGGGCCACCTCCTACGAGCAGTACTTC. Amino acids: CASSLGVSGGATSYEQYF.

This clone was detected a few times. The V call is TRBV2, the J call TRBJ1-6; D remains ambiguous. The CDR3 length is 15 residues. Germline V CDR1 and CDR2: SNHLY, FYNNEI. The V gene lost 9 bases and the J gene lost 1 base, with 13 bases spanning the gap. This CDR3 reads CASRQESSYNSPLHF. Here the CDR3 DNA reads TGTGCCAGTCGTCAGGAATCATCCTATAATTCACCCCTCCACTTT.

This rearrangement joins TRBV5-4 to TRBJ2-3, with D perhaps matching TRBD1 or TRBD2 (5 bases each). V gave up 4 bases and J gave up 6 bases, with 15 bases separating them. This CDR3 has 14 amino acids. CDR1 is SGHNT, CDR2 YYREEE, per germline (reference sequence). Written as DNA, the CDR3 is TGTGCCAGCAGCGCCACTACGGGGACCGATACGCAGTATTTT. This translates into CASSATTGTDTQYF.

The gene calls are TRBV28 and TRBJ2-5; D unresolved. With 4 bases removed from V and 6 bases from J, the gap between germline ends came to 12 bases. The CDR3 has 13 residues. Germline-derived CDR1 and CDR2 are MDHEN and SYDVKM. This chain's CDR3 is CASSSALVKTQYF. CDR3 DNA: TGTGCCAGCAGTTCAGCTCTGGTAAAGACCCAGTACTTC.

This chain uses TRBV18 with TRBJ2-5; D may be TRBD1 or TRBD2 (5 bases each). CDR1 is KGHSH and CDR2 is LQKENI in the germline V gene. The CDR3 is 15 residues long. V lost 3 bases to trimming and J lost 4 bases, with 15 bases between them. The DNA for the CDR3 is TGTGCCAGCTCACCCTTGCACCGGGACGGAGAGACCCAGTACTTC. Its translation is CASSPLHRDGETQYF.

The rearrangement joins TRBV2 to TRBJ2-2; 9 bases fit TRBD1. V shed 7 bases, J shed 2 bases, and the junction held 5 bases outside the gene matches. In germline, CDR1 is SNHLY, CDR2 FYNNEI. CDR3 length: 15 residues. CDR3 residues: CASMGDRANTGELFF. For the CDR3, the DNA is TGTGCCAGCATGGGGGACAGGGCCAACACCGGGGAGCTGTTTTTT.

This chain joins TRBV27 and TRBJ1-5, with 7 bases fitting TRBD1. The J segment lost 4 bases and the V segment lost 6 bases, leaving 9 bases of the junction unmatched. Looked up from germline, CDR1 is MNHEY and CDR2 is SMNVEV (reference sequence). This CDR3 is built from 15 residues. The chain's CDR3 is CASRGTVLYNQPQHF. CDR3 in DNA: TGTGCCAGCAGGGGGACAGTTTTGTATAATCAGCCCCAGCATTTT.

V is TRBV18 and J is TRBJ2-1; D remains unclear. V was pared by 4 bases and J by 4 bases, with 14 bases between. CDR1 and CDR2 (germline): KGHSH, LQKENI. CDR3 length: 15 amino acids. The CDR3 sequence is CASSLRLIGYNEQFF. DNA of the CDR3: TGTGCCAGCTCACTGCGTCTAATCGGTTACAATGAGCAGTTCTTC.

The chain's CDR3 is CATSGGMSGNNEQFF. Written as DNA, the CDR3 is TGTGCCACCAGTGGGGGGATGAGTGGGAACAATGAGCAGTTCTTC. This chain links TRBV15 with TRBJ2-1; perhaps TRBD2 as D (6 bases). This CDR3 spans 15 amino acids. V lost 6 bases to trimming and J lost 5 bases, with 17 bases between them. Germline V gene sequence: CDR1 LNHNV, CDR2 YYDKDF (reference sequence). Using reference TRBV15 and TRBJ2-1 for the parts outside the CDR3, the full variable domain is DAMVIQNPRYQVTQFGKPVTLSCSQTLNHNVMYWYQQKSSQAPKLLFHYYDKDFNNEADTPDNFQSRRPNTSFCFLDIRSPGLGDTAMYLCATSGGMSGNNEQFFGPGTRLTVL.

The chain uses TRBV21-1 and TRBJ2-7; the table's D call of TRBD1 was not tested on the DNA. TRBV21-1 is classified as a pseudogene. The CDR3 is made up of 17 amino acids. The CDR3 sequence is CASSKPGQGMTAHEQYF. CDR3 nucleotide sequence: TGTGCCAGCAGCAAACCGGGACAGGGGATGACGGCTCACGAGCAGTACTTC.

The chain uses TRBV27 and TRBJ2-2, with TRBD1 matching 8 bases. Germline CDR1 reads MNHEY; CDR2 reads SMNVEV (reference sequence). Losses at the gene ends were 0 bases for V and 4 bases for J; bases not matched to a gene: 4. CDR3 length equals 16 residues. The CDR3 sequence: CASSLSTGVVTGELFF. The CDR3 nucleotides are TGTGCCAGCAGTTTATCGACAGGGGTAGTCACCGGGGAGCTGTTTTTT.

This clone came up once. The CDR3 coding sequence is TGTGCCATCAGTAGACAGGGGGCTAGCGGGGAGCTGTTTTTT. It yields the protein CAISRQGASGELFF. The chain combines TRBV10-3 with TRBJ2-2; 10 bases map to TRBD1. CDR1 is ENHRY, CDR2 SYGVKD, per germline. V trimming: 5 bases; J trimming: 7 bases; junction bases outside the gene matches: 4. The CDR3 loop spans 14 amino acids.

This chain links TRBV5-6 with TRBJ2-3; D is undetermined. Germline CDR1 SGHDT, CDR2 YYEEEE. V gave up 4 bases and J gave up 3 bases, with 6 bases separating them. This CDR3 contains 12 residues. The CDR3 bases are TGTGCCAGCAGCCCCGGTACAGATACGCAGTATTTT. Protein product: CASSPGTDTQYF.

The J gene is TRBJ1-2, the V gene TRBV18; TRBD1 matches at 10 bases. With V trimmed by 5 bases and J by 1 base, 7 bases remained unmatched. The CDR3 runs 16 residues. Germline CDR1 is KGHSH and CDR2 is LQKENI. The chain's CDR3 is CASSAGTGAVNYGYTF. The CDR3 DNA follows: TGTGCCAGCTCAGCCGGGACAGGGGCCGTTAACTATGGCTACACCTTC.

The rearrangement uses TRBV28 and TRBJ2-5; D is possibly TRBD2 (6 bases). The assigned J gene may be wrong: the sequence end matches TRBJ2-7 better. Germline CDR1 MDHEN, CDR2 SYDVKM. The CDR3 covers 15 residues. CDR3 sequence: CASSFHGGSGNEQYF. CDR3 nucleotides: TGTGCCAGCAGTTTCCACGGGGGTAGCGGAAACGAGCAGTACTTC.

V gene TRBV7-3 combines with J gene TRBJ2-1, with D unresolved. The CDR3 is made up of 14 amino acids. Germline assignment: CDR1 SGHTA and CDR2 FQGTGA. Trimming stripped 4 bases from V and 4 bases from J, with 11 bases between. The CDR3 region has the DNA TGTGCCAGCAGCTACTTGGAAAGGTACAATGAGCAGTTCTTC. It is translated as CASSYLERYNEQFF.

The chain combines TRBV18 with TRBJ1-5; D gene unclear. The germline gives CDR1 KGHSH, CDR2 LQKENI. The CDR3 loop spans 13 amino acids. Trimming shortened V by 3 bases and J by 2 bases, and 5 bases separated the two germline ends. The CDR3 region has the DNA TGTGCCAGCTCACCGGATCGCAATCAGCCCCAGCATTTT. Its protein product is CASSPDRNQPQHF.